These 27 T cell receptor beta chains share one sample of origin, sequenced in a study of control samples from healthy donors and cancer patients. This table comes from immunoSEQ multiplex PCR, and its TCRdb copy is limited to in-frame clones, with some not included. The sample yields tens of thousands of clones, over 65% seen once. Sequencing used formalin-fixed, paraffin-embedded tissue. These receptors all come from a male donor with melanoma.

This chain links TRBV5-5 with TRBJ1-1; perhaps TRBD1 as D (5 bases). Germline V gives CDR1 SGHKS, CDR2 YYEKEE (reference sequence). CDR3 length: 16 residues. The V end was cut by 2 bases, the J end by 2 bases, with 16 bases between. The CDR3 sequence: CASSLKRDSQNTEAFF. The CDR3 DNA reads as TGTGCCAGCAGCTTAAAGAGGGACTCACAAAACACTGAAGCTTTCTTT.

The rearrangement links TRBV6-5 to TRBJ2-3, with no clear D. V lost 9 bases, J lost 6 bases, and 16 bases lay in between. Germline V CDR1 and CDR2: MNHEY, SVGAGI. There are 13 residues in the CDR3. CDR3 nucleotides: TGTGCCAGTGCCACAACCCTCTTCGATACGCAGTATTTT. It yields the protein CASATTLFDTQYF.

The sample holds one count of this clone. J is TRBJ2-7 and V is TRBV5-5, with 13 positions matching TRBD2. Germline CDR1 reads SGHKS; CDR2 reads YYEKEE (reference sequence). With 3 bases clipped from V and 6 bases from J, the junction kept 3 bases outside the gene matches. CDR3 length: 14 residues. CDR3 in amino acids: CASSWTSGSFEQYF. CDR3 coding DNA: TGTGCCAGCAGCTGGACTAGCGGGAGTTTCGAGCAGTACTTC.

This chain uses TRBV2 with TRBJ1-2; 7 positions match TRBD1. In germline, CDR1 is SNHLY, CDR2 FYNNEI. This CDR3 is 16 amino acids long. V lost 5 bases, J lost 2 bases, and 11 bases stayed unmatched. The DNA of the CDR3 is TGTGCCAGCAGTTCCGACAGGGAAATACGAAACTATGGCTACACCTTC. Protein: CASSSDREIRNYGYTF.

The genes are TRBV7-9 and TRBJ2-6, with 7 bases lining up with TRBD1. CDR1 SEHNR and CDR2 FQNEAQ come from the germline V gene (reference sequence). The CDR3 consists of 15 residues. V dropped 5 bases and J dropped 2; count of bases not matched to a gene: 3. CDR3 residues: CASSLDRAGANVLTF. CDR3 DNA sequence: TGTGCCAGCAGCCTCGACAGGGCTGGGGCCAACGTCCTGACTTTC.

CDR3 residues: CASSSTDTQYF. The CDR3 DNA sequence: TGTGCCAGCAGCTCCACAGATACGCAGTATTTT. The rearrangement links TRBV7-9 to TRBJ2-3; D not resolved. CDR3 length: 11 amino acids. Germline V gene data show CDR1 as SEHNR and CDR2 as FQNEAQ (reference sequence). V lost 4 bases and J lost 2, with 1 base in between.

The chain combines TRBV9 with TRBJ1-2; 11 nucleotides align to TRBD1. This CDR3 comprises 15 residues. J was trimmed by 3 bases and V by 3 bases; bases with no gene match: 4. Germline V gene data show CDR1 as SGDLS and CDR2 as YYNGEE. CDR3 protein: CASSADRGQDYGYTF. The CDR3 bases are TGTGCCAGCAGCGCGGACAGGGGGCAGGACTATGGCTACACCTTC.

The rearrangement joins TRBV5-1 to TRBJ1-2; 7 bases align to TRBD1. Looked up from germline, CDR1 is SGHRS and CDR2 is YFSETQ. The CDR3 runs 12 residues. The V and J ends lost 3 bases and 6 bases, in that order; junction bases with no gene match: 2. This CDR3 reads CASSYTGDGYTF. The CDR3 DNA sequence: TGCGCCAGCAGCTACACAGGGGATGGCTACACCTTC.

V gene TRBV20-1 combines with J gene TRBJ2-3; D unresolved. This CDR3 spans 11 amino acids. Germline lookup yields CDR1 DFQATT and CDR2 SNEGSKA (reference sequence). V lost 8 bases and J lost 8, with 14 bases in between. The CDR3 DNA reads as TGCAGTCCAAAAACGAGTGGTACGCAGTATTTT. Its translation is CSPKTSGTQYF.

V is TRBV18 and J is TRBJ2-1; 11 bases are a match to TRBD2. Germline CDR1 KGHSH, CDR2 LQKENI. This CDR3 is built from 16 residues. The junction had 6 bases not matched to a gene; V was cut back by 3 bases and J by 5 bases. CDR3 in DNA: TGTGCCAGCTCACCCCCTCTAGCGGGGGGAAACAATGAGCAGTTCTTC. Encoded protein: CASSPPLAGGNNEQFF.

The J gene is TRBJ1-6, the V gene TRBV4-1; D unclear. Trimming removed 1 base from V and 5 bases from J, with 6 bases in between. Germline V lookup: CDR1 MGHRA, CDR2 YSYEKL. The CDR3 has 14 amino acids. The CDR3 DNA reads TGCGCCAGCAGCCAAGGGCAGCATAATTCACCCCTCCACTTT. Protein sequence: CASSQGQHNSPLHF.

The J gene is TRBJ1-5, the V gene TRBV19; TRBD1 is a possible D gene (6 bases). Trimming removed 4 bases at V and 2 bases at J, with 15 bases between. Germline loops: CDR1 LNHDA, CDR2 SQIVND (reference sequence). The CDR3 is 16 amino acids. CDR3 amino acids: CASSTTGPGGNQPQHF. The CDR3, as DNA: TGTGCCAGTAGTACTACAGGGCCGGGGGGCAATCAGCCCCAGCATTTT.

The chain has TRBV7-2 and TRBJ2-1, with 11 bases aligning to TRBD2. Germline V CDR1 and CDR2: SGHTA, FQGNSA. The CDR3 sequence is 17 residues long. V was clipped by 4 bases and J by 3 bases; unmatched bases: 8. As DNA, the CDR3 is TGTGCCAGCAGCTCCTTTACTAGCGGGAGTTTCTACAATGAGCAGTTCTTC. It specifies CASSSFTSGSFYNEQFF.

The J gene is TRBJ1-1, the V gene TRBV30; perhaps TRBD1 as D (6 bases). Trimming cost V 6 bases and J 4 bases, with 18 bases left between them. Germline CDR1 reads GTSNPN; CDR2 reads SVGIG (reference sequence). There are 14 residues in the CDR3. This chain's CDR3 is CACTRGDRSTEAFF. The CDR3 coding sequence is TGTGCCTGCACGAGGGGGGATCGGAGCACTGAAGCTTTCTTT.

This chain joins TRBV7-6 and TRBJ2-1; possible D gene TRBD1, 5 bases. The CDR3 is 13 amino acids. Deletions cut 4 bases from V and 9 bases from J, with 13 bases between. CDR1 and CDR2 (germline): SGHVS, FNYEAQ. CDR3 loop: CASSSQDQGEQFF. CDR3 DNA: TGTGCCAGCAGCTCCCAGGACCAGGGTGAGCAGTTCTTC.

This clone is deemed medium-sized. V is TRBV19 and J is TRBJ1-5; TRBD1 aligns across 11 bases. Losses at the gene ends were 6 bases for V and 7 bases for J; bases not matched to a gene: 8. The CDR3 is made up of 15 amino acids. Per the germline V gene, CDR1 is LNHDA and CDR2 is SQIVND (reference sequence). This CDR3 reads CASSDRTGGEQPQHF. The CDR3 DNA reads TGTGCCAGTAGCGACAGGACAGGGGGCGAACAGCCCCAGCATTTT. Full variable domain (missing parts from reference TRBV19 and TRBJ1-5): DGGITQSPKYLFRKEGQNVTLSCEQNLNHDAMYWYRQDPGQGLRLIYYSQIVNDFQKGDIAEGYSVSREKKESFPLTVTSAQKNPTAFYLCASSDRTGGEQPQHFGDGTRLSIL.

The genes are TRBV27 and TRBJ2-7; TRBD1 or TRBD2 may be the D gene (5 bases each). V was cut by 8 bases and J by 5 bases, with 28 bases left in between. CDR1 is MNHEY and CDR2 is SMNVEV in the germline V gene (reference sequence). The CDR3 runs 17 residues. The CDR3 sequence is CASGPRATGLRFHEQYF. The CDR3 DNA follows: TGTGCCAGCGGACCTAGAGCCACAGGACTTCGATTCCACGAGCAGTACTTC.

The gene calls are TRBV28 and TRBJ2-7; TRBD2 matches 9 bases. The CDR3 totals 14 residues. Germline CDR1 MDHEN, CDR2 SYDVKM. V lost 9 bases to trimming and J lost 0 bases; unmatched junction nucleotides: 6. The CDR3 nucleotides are TGTGCCAGTTCAGCGGGAGGTGGCTCCTACGAGCAGTACTTC. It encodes CASSAGGGSYEQYF.

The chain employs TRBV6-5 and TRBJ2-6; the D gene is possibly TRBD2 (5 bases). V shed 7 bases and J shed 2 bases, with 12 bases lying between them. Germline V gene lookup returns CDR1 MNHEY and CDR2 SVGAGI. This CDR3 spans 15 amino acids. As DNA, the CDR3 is TGTGCCAGCAAAACAGAGGAGGCTGGGGCCAACGTCCTGACTTTC. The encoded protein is CASKTEEAGANVLTF.

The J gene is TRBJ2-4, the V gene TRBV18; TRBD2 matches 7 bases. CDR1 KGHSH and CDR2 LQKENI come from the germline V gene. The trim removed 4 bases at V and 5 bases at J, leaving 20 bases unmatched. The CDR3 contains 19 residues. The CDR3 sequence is CASSQGVAGLDVRQNIQYF. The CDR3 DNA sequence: TGTGCCAGCTCACAAGGGGTAGCGGGTCTGGACGTAAGACAAAACATTCAGTACTTC.

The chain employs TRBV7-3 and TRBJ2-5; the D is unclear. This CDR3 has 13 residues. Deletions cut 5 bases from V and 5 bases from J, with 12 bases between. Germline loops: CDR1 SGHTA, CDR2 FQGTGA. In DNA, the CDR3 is TGTGCCAGCAGCCCATTACATCGGGAGACCCAGTACTTC. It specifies CASSPLHRETQYF.

CDR3 sequence reads: CASSPGSNQPQHF. The CDR3 DNA sequence: TGCGCCAGCAGCCCCGGTAGCAATCAGCCCCAGCATTTT. V usage is TRBV5-1 and J usage is TRBJ1-5, with D uncertain. V shed 4 bases and J shed 0 bases, with 5 bases lying between them. This CDR3 is built from 13 residues. Germline CDR1 is SGHRS and CDR2 is YFSETQ.

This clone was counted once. The CDR3 loop is CASSEAPTAQLNEQFF. CDR3 in DNA: TGTGCCAGCAGTGAAGCGCCGACAGCGCAATTAAATGAGCAGTTCTTC. The rearrangement joins TRBV2 to TRBJ2-1; tentatively, D is TRBD1 (5 bases). CDR1 and CDR2 from the germline V gene are SNHLY and FYNNEI. The CDR3 loop spans 16 amino acids. V was cut by 0 bases and J by 7 bases, with 16 bases left in between.

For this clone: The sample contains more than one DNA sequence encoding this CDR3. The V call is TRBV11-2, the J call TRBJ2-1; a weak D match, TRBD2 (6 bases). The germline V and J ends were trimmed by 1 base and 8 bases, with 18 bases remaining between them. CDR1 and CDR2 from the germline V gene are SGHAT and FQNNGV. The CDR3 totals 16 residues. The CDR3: CASSLGVQRELDEQFF. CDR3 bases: TGTGCCAGCAGCTTAGGGGTCCAACGGGAGCTGGATGAGCAGTTCTTC.

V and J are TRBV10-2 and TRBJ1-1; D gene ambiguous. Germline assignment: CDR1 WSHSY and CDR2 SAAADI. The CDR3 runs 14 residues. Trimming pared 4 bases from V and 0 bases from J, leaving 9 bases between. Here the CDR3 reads CASSVAGLNTEAFF. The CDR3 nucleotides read TGCGCCAGCAGTGTGGCAGGTCTGAACACTGAAGCTTTCTTT.

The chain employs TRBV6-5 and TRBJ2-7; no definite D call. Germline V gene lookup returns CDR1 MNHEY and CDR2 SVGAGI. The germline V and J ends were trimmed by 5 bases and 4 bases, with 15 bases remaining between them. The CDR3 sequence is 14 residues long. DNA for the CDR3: TGTGCCAGCAGTAAAACCGGATCGGCTTACGAGCAGTACTTC. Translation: CASSKTGSAYEQYF.

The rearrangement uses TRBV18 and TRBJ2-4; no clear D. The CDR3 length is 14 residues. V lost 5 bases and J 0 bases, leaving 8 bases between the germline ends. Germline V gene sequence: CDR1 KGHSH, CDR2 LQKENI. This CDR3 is CASSRQEAKNIQYF. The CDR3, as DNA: TGTGCCAGCTCAAGACAAGAAGCCAAAAACATTCAGTACTTC. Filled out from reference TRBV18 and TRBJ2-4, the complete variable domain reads NAGVMQNPRHLVRRRGQEARLRCSPMKGHSHVYWYRQLPEEGLKFMVYLQKENIIDESGMPKERFSAEFPKEGPSILRIQQVVRGDSAAYFCASSRQEAKNIQYFGAGTRLSVL.